These 28 T cell receptor beta chains came from one sample sequenced in a study of blood T cell repertoires in COVID-19. Clones were read by immunoSEQ multiplex PCR, and TCRdb kept only the in-frame ones, dropping some. This table has 300,000 or so clones, 87% appearing once. The sample taken for sequencing was peripheral blood. The receptors stem from a woman between 50 and 59 years old who had recovered from COVID-19.

This clone occurred once. The chain carries TRBV6-2 or TRBV6-3 and TRBJ1-6, with D possibly matching TRBD1 (5 bases). The CDR3 has 14 residues. Trimming took off 3 bases at V and 7 bases at J, with 10 bases between the two ends. The germline V gene encodes CDR1 MNHEY and CDR2 SVGEGT. Written as DNA, the CDR3 is TGTGCCAGCAGTTATATCAGGGAAAATTCACCCCTCCACTTT. This sequence encodes CASSYIRENSPLHF.

V gene TRBV23-1 combines with J gene TRBJ1-3; D is ambiguous. TRBV23-1 is given ORF status, its function remaining uncertain. V shed 0 bases and J shed 0 bases, with 15 bases lying between them. CDR3 length equals 18 residues. The CDR3 loop reads CASSQSTLGPDSGNTIYF. Here the CDR3 DNA reads TGCGCCAGCAGTCAATCGACTTTAGGTCCCGACTCTGGAAACACCATATATTTT.

The DNA of the CDR3 is TGCGCCAGCAGCCCCAGGACTAGAGGTAATGAGCAGTTCTTC. It is translated as CASSPRTRGNEQFF. The chain has TRBV4-3 and TRBJ2-1; TRBD2 matches 7 bases. This CDR3 has 14 residues. CDR1 is LGHNA, CDR2 YSLEER, per germline. With 4 bases clipped from V and 7 bases from J, the junction kept 7 bases outside the gene matches.

The chain employs TRBV30 and TRBJ1-4, with 10 bases aligning to TRBD1. This CDR3 contains 15 residues. Germline values: CDR1 GTSNPN, CDR2 SVGIG (reference sequence). J gave up 4 bases and V 1 base, and 3 bases lay outside the gene matches. CDR3 loop: CAWSEGQGNNEKLFF. The CDR3 DNA follows: TGTGCCTGGAGTGAGGGACAGGGGAATAATGAAAAACTGTTTTTT. Drawing the rest from reference TRBV30 and TRBJ1-4, the complete variable domain is SQTIHQWPATLVQPVGSPLSLECTVEGTSNPNLYWYRQAAGRGLQLLFYSVGIGQISSEVPQNLSASRPQDRQFILSSKKLLLSDSGFYLCAWSEGQGNNEKLFFGSGTQLSVL.

The gene calls are TRBV5-1 and TRBJ2-1; 7 positions match TRBD1. From germline, CDR1 is SGHRS and CDR2 YFSETQ. CDR3 length: 14 amino acids. J gave up 9 bases and V 9 bases, and 15 bases lay outside the gene matches. CDR3 nucleotide sequence: TGCGCCACCAGGGAAGTCCCACAGGGGCCTGAGCAGTTCTTC. Translated: CATREVPQGPEQFF. Full variable domain (outside the CDR3, taken from reference TRBV5-1 and TRBJ2-1): KAGVTQTPRYLIKTRGQQVTLSCSPISGHRSVSWYQQTPGQGLQFLFEYFSETQRNKGNFPGRFSGRQFSNSRSEMNVSTLELGDSALYLCATREVPQGPEQFFGPGTRLTVL.

The chain employs TRBV12-2 and TRBJ1-3. TRBV12-2 represents a pseudogene. This CDR3 is built from 14 residues. DNA for the CDR3: TGTGCAAGTCGCTTAGCCGGGGCTGGAAACACCATATATTTT. Protein: CASRLAGAGNTIYF.

The CDR3 reads CAWTKYNSPLHF. The CDR3 DNA sequence: TGTGCCTGGACCAAATATAATTCACCCCTCCACTTT. The chain combines TRBV30 with TRBJ1-6, with D uncertain. V lost 4 bases, J lost 4 bases, and 5 bases lay in between. Germline lookup yields CDR1 GTSNPN and CDR2 SVGIG (reference sequence). The CDR3 runs to 12 residues.

As to this clone: This sample includes further DNA sequences coding for the same CDR3. The rearrangement uses TRBV5-1 and TRBJ2-7; maybe TRBD1 (5 bases). The CDR3 length is 18 residues. Trimming took off 2 bases at V and 2 bases at J, with 23 bases between the two ends. CDR1 is SGHRS, CDR2 YFSETQ, per germline. The chain's CDR3 is CASSFGPNGQGLTYEQYF. The CDR3 DNA sequence: TGCGCCAGCAGCTTTGGCCCCAACGGACAAGGCCTCACCTACGAGCAGTACTTC.

V and J are TRBV28 and TRBJ1-5; 8 positions match TRBD1. Germline lookup yields CDR1 MDHEN and CDR2 SYDVKM. The CDR3 loop spans 15 amino acids. The ends lost 5 bases at V and 6 bases at J; junction bases unmatched: 9. CDR3 in amino acids: CASSPLTGVFQPQHF. The CDR3 coding sequence is TGTGCCAGCAGTCCCCTGACAGGGGTGTTTCAGCCCCAGCATTTT. The whole variable domain, filled in from reference TRBV28 and TRBJ1-5, reads DVKVTQSSRYLVKRTGEKVFLECVQDMDHENMFWYRQDPGLGLRLIYFSYDVKMKEKGDIPEGYSVSREKKERFSLILESASTNQTSMYLCASSPLTGVFQPQHFGDGTRLSIL.

The sample holds one count of this clone. One end of the junction fails to match germline, which may point to a read error. The chain carries TRBV30 and TRBJ1-1; D is ambiguous. The CDR3 loop spans 14 amino acids. Germline V lookup: CDR1 GTSNPN, CDR2 SVGIG (reference sequence). CDR3 sequence: CAWSASLGTTAAFF. In DNA, the CDR3 is TGTGCCTGGAGTGCATCGTTGGGCACCACTGCAGCTTTCTTT.

The CDR3 DNA follows: TGTGCCAGTAGTATGGGCAGGTTCATTGAGACCCAGTACTTC. Translation gives CASSMGRFIETQYF. The chain joins TRBV19 to TRBJ2-5, with no clear D. The CDR3 totals 14 residues. Germline V gene sequence: CDR1 LNHDA, CDR2 SQIVND (reference sequence). The germline V and J ends were trimmed by 3 bases and 5 bases, with 13 bases remaining between them.

The genes are TRBV6-6 and TRBJ2-7; 9 bases are a match to TRBD1. Germline lookup yields CDR1 MNHNY and CDR2 SVGAGI (reference sequence). The length of the CDR3 is 15 residues. V was clipped by 6 bases and J by 0 bases; unmatched bases: 6. The CDR3 spells CASRAGQGNSYEQYF. The CDR3 DNA follows: TGTGCCAGCAGAGCCGGACAGGGGAACTCCTACGAGCAGTACTTC.

The chain employs TRBV29-1 and TRBJ2-3; D is possibly TRBD2 (7 bases). V lost 4 bases and J 4 bases, leaving 15 bases between the germline ends. Per germline, CDR1 SQVTM and CDR2 ANQGSEA. This CDR3 is built from 14 residues. CDR3 coding DNA: TGCAGCGTTGTTGAGGGGGGGGCGGCAGATACGCAGTATTTT. Its protein is CSVVEGGAADTQYF.

A single count supports this clone. The chain couples TRBV28 to TRBJ1-5, with D hard to call. Germline CDR1 and CDR2: MDHEN and SYDVKM. V dropped 6 bases and J dropped 3 bases, with 6 bases sitting between them. The length of the CDR3 is 12 residues. The CDR3 sequence is CASSTVNQPQHF. The CDR3 bases are TGTGCCAGCAGCACAGTCAATCAGCCCCAGCATTTT.

This clone has just one count. The chain combines TRBV18 with TRBJ2-2, with 10 bases matching TRBD1. This CDR3 is built from 16 residues. V lost 3 bases and J lost 6; bases outside the gene matches: 7. The germline gives CDR1 KGHSH, CDR2 LQKENI. In DNA, the CDR3 is TGTGCCAGCTCACCCCGGACAGGGGGTAGGGCCGGGGAGCTGTTTTTT. This gives the protein CASSPRTGGRAGELFF.

The chain uses TRBV6-4 and TRBJ1-6; D is unresolved. Germline V gene lookup returns CDR1 MRHNA and CDR2 SNTAGT. This CDR3 comprises 12 residues. V was cut by 3 bases and J by 10 bases, with 7 bases left in between. Here the CDR3 reads CASSDAGSPLHF. The CDR3 nucleotides read TGTGCCAGCAGTGATGCAGGCTCACCCCTCCACTTT.

This clone came up a few times. The chain links TRBV27 to TRBJ2-2; D perhaps matches TRBD2 (6 bases). The CDR3 sequence is 15 residues long. V was shortened by 4 bases and J by 0 bases, with 9 bases between the two germline ends. Germline-derived CDR1 and CDR2 are MNHEY and SMNVEV (reference sequence). CDR3 coding DNA: TGTGCCAGCAGTTACCAGCGGGCGAACACCGGGGAGCTGTTTTTT. It specifies CASSYQRANTGELFF.

The chain carries TRBV27 and TRBJ1-5, with D tentatively TRBD1 (6 bases). The germline gives CDR1 MNHEY, CDR2 SMNVEV (reference sequence). V was pared by 5 bases and J by 4 bases, with 21 bases between. This CDR3 has 17 residues. The CDR3 coding sequence is TGTGCCAGCAGTGCTCGAAGGGTACAGGGCCGGAATCAGCCCCAGCATTTT. The encoded protein is CASSARRVQGRNQPQHF.

This chain links TRBV29-1 with TRBJ2-2, with 9 bases aligning to TRBD1. This CDR3 has 16 amino acids. CDR1 is SQVTM, CDR2 ANQGSEA, per germline. The V gene end was trimmed by 1 base and the J gene end by 8 bases; junction bases not matched to a gene: 11. CDR3: CSVEVFGTGNMGELFF. The CDR3 bases are TGCAGCGTTGAAGTTTTTGGGACAGGGAATATGGGGGAGCTGTTTTTT.

The V and J genes are TRBV5-5 and TRBJ2-7; D perhaps matches TRBD1 (5 bases). The CDR3 has 14 amino acids. V lost 3 bases and J 5 bases, leaving 15 bases between the germline ends. Germline values: CDR1 SGHKS, CDR2 YYEKEE (reference sequence). The CDR3 region has the DNA TGTGCCAGCAGCTATGGCGCTTCCAGGGACGAGCAGTACTTC. It specifies CASSYGASRDEQYF.

The chain links TRBV19 to TRBJ2-5; 7 bases match TRBD2. The germline gives CDR1 LNHDA, CDR2 SQIVND (reference sequence). The CDR3 consists of 13 residues. V gave up 6 bases and J gave up 5 bases; unmatched junction bases: 6. The CDR3: CASRLAGRETQYF. The CDR3 DNA reads as TGTGCCAGTAGATTAGCGGGCCGGGAGACCCAGTACTTC. The variable domain in full, completed from reference TRBV19 and TRBJ2-5, reads DGGITQSPKYLFRKEGQNVTLSCEQNLNHDAMYWYRQDPGQGLRLIYYSQIVNDFQKGDIAEGYSVSREKKESFPLTVTSAQKNPTAFYLCASRLAGRETQYFGPGTRLLVL.

J is TRBJ2-7 and V is TRBV7-8; D is unclear. The germline V and J ends were trimmed by 5 bases and 7 bases, with 15 bases remaining between them. Germline CDR1 is SGHVS and CDR2 is FQNEAQ. The CDR3 spans 13 residues. CDR3 in amino acids: CASSARLNLEQYF. The DNA for the CDR3 is TGTGCCAGCAGCGCCAGGCTGAACCTGGAGCAGTACTTC.

The V call is TRBV6-5, the J call TRBJ2-7; no clear D gene. The CDR3 is 12 residues long. In germline, CDR1 is MNHEY, CDR2 SVGAGI. The ends were cut back, 4 bases at V and 4 bases at J, with 8 bases in the middle. The CDR3 loop reads CASSSSGYEQYF. CDR3 sequence (DNA): TGTGCCAGCAGTTCATCAGGTTACGAGCAGTACTTC.

This chain connects TRBV24-1 to TRBJ1-5; D possibly corresponds to TRBD1 (6 bases). This CDR3 has 14 residues. Germline lookup yields CDR1 KGHDR and CDR2 SFDVKD. V was pared by 4 bases and J by 7 bases, with 13 bases between. CDR3 in amino acids: CATSENRDGQPQHF. The CDR3 nucleotides are TGTGCCACCAGTGAAAACAGGGATGGGCAGCCCCAGCATTTT.

The chain couples TRBV7-9 to TRBJ2-2; D gene uncertain. With 5 bases removed from V and 1 base from J, the gap between germline ends came to 14 bases. Per the germline V gene, CDR1 is SEHNR and CDR2 is FQNEAQ (reference sequence). This CDR3 comprises 16 residues. The CDR3 region is CASSIKQARNTGELFF. CDR3 in DNA: TGTGCCAGCAGCATCAAGCAGGCCAGGAACACCGGGGAGCTGTTTTTT.

The chain links TRBV3-1 (or the pseudogene TRBV3-2) to TRBJ2-3, with 13 bases lining up with TRBD2. The ends lost 4 bases at V and 4 bases at J; junction bases unmatched: 14. CDR1 and CDR2 (germline): LGHDT, YNNKEL (reference sequence). The CDR3 covers 19 residues. The CDR3 DNA follows: TGTGCCAGCAGCCCCAAGATCGGGGGACTAGCGGGAAGGTCAGATACGCAGTATTTT. Protein product: CASSPKIGGLAGRSDTQYF.

The rearrangement joins TRBV28 to TRBJ2-5; 9 nucleotides match TRBD2. The CDR3 consists of 13 residues. Trimming cost V 5 bases and J 7 bases; bases outside gene matches: 5. Germline loops: CDR1 MDHEN, CDR2 SYDVKM. The DNA for the CDR3 is TGTGCCAGCAGTAGGACTAGCGTGGGGACCCAGTACTTC. Amino acids: CASSRTSVGTQYF.

The chain employs TRBV24-1 and TRBJ2-5; TRBD1 might be the D (5 bases). With 3 bases removed from V and 2 bases from J, the gap between germline ends came to 12 bases. The CDR3 loop spans 15 amino acids. CDR1 KGHDR and CDR2 SFDVKD come from the germline V gene. The CDR3 DNA follows: TGTGCCACCAGTGATCCCGGTTCAGGGCAAGAGACCCAGTACTTC. It codes for CATSDPGSGQETQYF.